This is a list of T cell receptor beta chains from one sample in a study of T cell changes during pregnancy in multiple sclerosis. The repertoire was sequenced with immunoSEQ multiplex PCR; TCRdb's copy has only in-frame clones and lacks some. The data contain 35,000 to 45,000 clones, around nine tenths of them singletons. This material consisted of CD8+ T cells from peripheral blood mononuclear cells, taken in the first trimester of pregnancy. The origin of the receptors is a female donor with multiple sclerosis, enrolled in a pregnancy study. Both conserved end residues are part of each CDR3. Each record gives: clone size, D gene, V gene, J gene, CDR3 protein, CDR3 DNA. The D gene is left open where the match is weak. The size of a clone is reported for some rows only, either as once, few or many, or as a class for expanded clones.

clone size: .
D gene: TRBD1
V gene: TRBV7-3
J gene: TRBJ2-3
CDR3 protein: CASSSGGPDTQYF
CDR3 DNA: TGTGCCAGCAGCTCAGGGGGCCCAGATACGCAGTATTTT

clone size: .
D gene: .
V gene: TRBV6-6
J gene: TRBJ1-1
CDR3 protein: CASSYDGGDTEAFF
CDR3 DNA: TGTGCCAGCAGTTACGACGGGGGGGACACTGAAGCTTTCTTT

clone size: .
D gene: TRBD2
V gene: TRBV6-5
J gene: TRBJ2-1
CDR3 protein: CASSYSTSGGINEQFF
CDR3 DNA: TGTGCCAGCAGTTACTCGACTAGCGGGGGAATCAATGAGCAGTTCTTC

clone size: .
D gene: TRBD1
V gene: TRBV7-8
J gene: TRBJ1-6
CDR3 protein: CASSADRGGSPLHF
CDR3 DNA: TGTGCCAGCAGCGCTGACAGGGGTGGTTCACCCCTCCACTTT

clone size: .
D gene: .
V gene: TRBV7-9
J gene: TRBJ1-6
CDR3 protein: CASTLRIDSRKFPLHF
CDR3 DNA: TGTGCCAGCACACTACGGATAGACAGTCGAAAGTTCCCCCTCCACTTT

clone size: .
D gene: .
V gene: TRBV11-2
J gene: TRBJ2-7
CDR3 protein: CASSSRASGSYEQYF
CDR3 DNA: TGTGCCAGCAGCTCCAGGGCTTCGGGCTCCTACGAGCAGTACTTC

clone size: once
D gene: .
V gene: TRBV5-4
J gene: TRBJ1-2
CDR3 protein: CASSGRGAGRPGYTF
CDR3 DNA: TGTGCCAGCAGCGGTCGGGGGGCGGGGAGACCCGGCTACACCTTC

clone size: .
D gene: TRBD2
V gene: TRBV19
J gene: TRBJ2-2
CDR3 protein: CASSSAGGMRGTGELFF
CDR3 DNA: TGTGCCAGTAGTTCAGCGGGGGGGATGCGAGGCACCGGGGAGCTGTTTTTT

clone size: .
D gene: TRBD1
V gene: TRBV4-1
J gene: TRBJ1-2
CDR3 protein: CASSNRQGINYGYTF
CDR3 DNA: TGCGCCAGCAGCAACAGACAGGGGATAAACTATGGCTACACCTTC

clone size: .
D gene: .
V gene: TRBV30
J gene: TRBJ1-5
CDR3 protein: CAWSVSGAGNQPQHF
CDR3 DNA: TGTGCCTGGAGTGTCTCGGGAGCGGGCAATCAGCCCCAGCATTTT

clone size: .
D gene: TRBD1
V gene: TRBV7-9
J gene: TRBJ1-4
CDR3 protein: CASQGEPNEKLFF
CDR3 DNA: TGTGCCAGCCAGGGGGAACCTAATGAAAAACTGTTTTTT

clone size: .
D gene: TRBD1
V gene: TRBV19
J gene: TRBJ1-4
CDR3 protein: CASRTYRGANEKLFF
CDR3 DNA: TGTGCCAGTAGAACCTACAGGGGAGCTAATGAAAAACTGTTTTTT

clone size: once
D gene: .
V gene: TRBV29-1
J gene: TRBJ2-1
CDR3 protein: CSTTGYEQFF
CDR3 DNA: TGCAGCACTACAGGGTATGAGCAGTTCTTC

clone size: .
D gene: .
V gene: TRBV29-1
J gene: TRBJ1-1
CDR3 protein: CSVDWGGQATEAFF
CDR3 DNA: TGCAGCGTTGATTGGGGGGGACAAGCTACTGAAGCTTTCTTT

clone size: .
D gene: TRBD2
V gene: TRBV7-9
J gene: TRBJ2-3
CDR3 protein: CASTSGARGGTDTQYF
CDR3 DNA: TGTGCCAGCACCTCGGGAGCGCGGGGGGGCACAGATACGCAGTATTTT

clone size: .
D gene: .
V gene: TRBV16
J gene: TRBJ2-1
CDR3 protein: CASSQSVVSYNEQFF
CDR3 DNA: TGTGCCAGCAGCCAATCAGTAGTGTCCTACAATGAGCAGTTCTTC

clone size: .
D gene: TRBD1
V gene: TRBV9
J gene: TRBJ1-4
CDR3 protein: CASSGRDSPFNEKLFF
CDR3 DNA: TGTGCCAGCAGCGGCCGGGACAGCCCCTTTAATGAAAAACTGTTTTTT

clone size: .
D gene: TRBD2
V gene: TRBV2
J gene: TRBJ2-7
CDR3 protein: CASRPGLAGGPHEQYF
CDR3 DNA: TGTGCCAGCAGGCCGGGACTAGCGGGGGGGCCCCACGAGCAGTACTTC

clone size: .
D gene: .
V gene: TRBV2
J gene: TRBJ2-3
CDR3 protein: CASSEWAGGTDTQYF
CDR3 DNA: TGTGCCAGCAGTGAATGGGCAGGGGGCACAGATACGCAGTATTTT

clone size: few
D gene: .
V gene: TRBV7-9
J gene: TRBJ2-1
CDR3 protein: CASSSPSGRRSVNEQFF
CDR3 DNA: TGTGCCAGCAGCTCACCCTCGGGGAGACGTAGCGTCAATGAGCAGTTCTTC

clone size: .
D gene: TRBD2
V gene: TRBV15
J gene: TRBJ2-3
CDR3 protein: CATSRGMAGGDTDTQYF
CDR3 DNA: TGTGCCACCAGCAGAGGAATGGCGGGGGGGGACACAGATACGCAGTATTTT

clone size: .
D gene: .
V gene: TRBV7-9
J gene: TRBJ1-2
CDR3 protein: CASSLSTGPYGYTF
CDR3 DNA: TGTGCCAGCAGCTTAAGTACAGGGCCCTATGGCTACACCTTC

clone size: .
D gene: TRBD2
V gene: TRBV5-6
J gene: TRBJ2-1
CDR3 protein: CASSLAASGGPLYNEQFF
CDR3 DNA: TGTGCCAGCAGCTTGGCCGCTAGCGGGGGCCCCCTCTACAATGAGCAGTTCTTC

clone size: few
D gene: .
V gene: TRBV7-9
J gene: TRBJ1-5
CDR3 protein: CASSLAIGQPQHF
CDR3 DNA: TGTGCCAGCAGCTTAGCGATCGGTCAGCCCCAGCATTTT

clone size: medium-sized
D gene: TRBD2
V gene: TRBV13
J gene: TRBJ2-7
CDR3 protein: CASSERTSGGRSSYEQYF
CDR3 DNA: TGTGCCAGCAGCGAAAGGACTAGCGGGGGCCGTTCCTCCTACGAGCAGTACTTC

clone size: .
D gene: .
V gene: TRBV13
J gene: TRBJ2-1
CDR3 protein: CASSPRGQGPSYNEQFF
CDR3 DNA: TGTGCCAGCAGCCCCCGGGGCCAGGGGCCGAGCTACAATGAGCAGTTCTTC

clone size: .
D gene: TRBD1
V gene: TRBV6-7
J gene: TRBJ1-5
CDR3 protein: CASSPGTGWNQPQHF
CDR3 DNA: TGTGCCAGCAGTCCTGGGACAGGGTGGAATCAGCCCCAGCATTTT

clone size: .
D gene: .
V gene: TRBV4-1
J gene: TRBJ1-2
CDR3 protein: CASSQDLGYGYTF
CDR3 DNA: TGCGCCAGCAGCCAAGATCTCGGCTATGGCTACACCTTC

clone size: .
D gene: TRBD1
V gene: TRBV6-6
J gene: TRBJ1-4
CDR3 protein: CASSYKQGWEKLFF
CDR3 DNA: TGTGCCAGCAGTTATAAACAGGGGTGGGAAAAACTGTTTTTT

clone size: .
D gene: .
V gene: TRBV5-1
J gene: TRBJ1-1
CDR3 protein: CASSLDRVLGTEAFF
CDR3 DNA: TGCGCCAGCAGCTTGGACAGGGTGTTGGGAACTGAAGCTTTCTTT

clone size: .
D gene: .
V gene: TRBV7-6
J gene: TRBJ2-1
CDR3 protein: CASSWLAANNEQFF
CDR3 DNA: TGTGCCAGCAGCTGGCTAGCTGCCAACAATGAGCAGTTCTTC

clone size: once
D gene: .
V gene: TRBV7-8
J gene: TRBJ1-1
CDR3 protein: CASSFLQGEGMNTEAFF
CDR3 DNA: TGTGCCAGCAGCTTTCTTCAAGGGGAGGGTATGAACACTGAAGCTTTCTTT

clone size: .
D gene: TRBD1
V gene: TRBV13
J gene: TRBJ2-5
CDR3 protein: CASSLGQGWKTQYF
CDR3 DNA: TGTGCCAGCAGCTTAGGACAGGGGTGGAAGACCCAGTACTTC

clone size: .
D gene: TRBD1
V gene: TRBV4-3
J gene: TRBJ2-1
CDR3 protein: CASSQDATGANNEQFF
CDR3 DNA: TGCGCCAGCAGCCAAGACGCGACAGGGGCAAACAATGAGCAGTTCTTC

clone size: once
D gene: .
V gene: TRBV7-9
J gene: TRBJ2-4
CDR3 protein: CASSPPSFAKNIQYF
CDR3 DNA: TGTGCCAGCAGCCCCCCCAGTTTCGCCAAAAACATTCAGTACTTC

clone size: .
D gene: .
V gene: TRBV30
J gene: TRBJ1-1
CDR3 protein: CAWSPDSGTEAFF
CDR3 DNA: TGTGCCTGGAGTCCCGACTCGGGCACTGAAGCTTTCTTT

clone size: .
D gene: TRBD1
V gene: TRBV4-2
J gene: TRBJ2-2
CDR3 protein: CASSPGTGGLDTGELFF
CDR3 DNA: TGTGCCAGCAGCCCAGGGACAGGGGGCTTAGACACCGGGGAGCTGTTTTTT

clone size: .
D gene: .
V gene: TRBV7-2
J gene: TRBJ2-7
CDR3 protein: CASSLAAGRGLYEQYF
CDR3 DNA: TGTGCCAGCAGCTTAGCGGCCGGGCGGGGGCTCTACGAGCAGTACTTC

clone size: few
D gene: .
V gene: TRBV6-5
J gene: TRBJ1-1
CDR3 protein: CASTTGGQNTEAFF
CDR3 DNA: TGTGCCAGCACGACCGGCGGGCAGAACACTGAAGCTTTCTTT

clone size: .
D gene: TRBD1
V gene: TRBV25-1
J gene: TRBJ2-2
CDR3 protein: CASKDRGGPGELFF
CDR3 DNA: TGTGCCAGCAAGGACAGGGGTGGGCCCGGGGAGCTGTTTTTT

clone size: .
D gene: .
V gene: TRBV6-6
J gene: TRBJ2-1
CDR3 protein: CASSSGDEQFF
CDR3 DNA: TGTGCCAGCAGTTCCGGGGATGAGCAGTTCTTC

clone size: .
D gene: .
V gene: TRBV4-3
J gene: TRBJ1-4
CDR3 protein: CASSQDLGAANEKLFF
CDR3 DNA: TGCGCCAGCAGCCAAGATCTTGGGGCAGCTAATGAAAAACTGTTTTTT

clone size: .
D gene: TRBD1
V gene: TRBV6-4
J gene: TRBJ2-6
CDR3 protein: CASSDSSGDSGLSGANVLTF
CDR3 DNA: TGTGCCAGCAGTGACTCGAGTGGGGACAGTGGGCTCTCTGGGGCCAACGTCCTGACTTTC

clone size: .
D gene: .
V gene: TRBV4-1
J gene: TRBJ1-2
CDR3 protein: CASSQFNGPGYGYTF
CDR3 DNA: TGCGCCAGCAGCCAATTCAACGGCCCGGGCTATGGCTACACCTTC

clone size: .
D gene: TRBD2
V gene: TRBV5-6
J gene: TRBJ2-7
CDR3 protein: CASSGRAGYEQYF
CDR3 DNA: TGTGCCAGCAGTGGGAGGGCGGGCTACGAGCAGTACTTC

clone size: .
D gene: TRBD2
V gene: TRBV2
J gene: TRBJ2-5
CDR3 protein: CASSRLAGAETQYF
CDR3 DNA: TGTGCCAGCAGTCGACTAGCGGGGGCGGAGACCCAGTACTTC

clone size: .
D gene: TRBD2
V gene: TRBV4-3
J gene: TRBJ2-7
CDR3 protein: CASSQGRGAYEQYF
CDR3 DNA: TGCGCCAGCAGCCAAGGGCGGGGGGCCTACGAGCAGTACTTC

clone size: .
D gene: .
V gene: TRBV7-2
J gene: TRBJ2-7
CDR3 protein: CASSLTPRDSSYEQYF
CDR3 DNA: TGTGCCAGCAGCTTAACCCCTAGGGACTCCTCCTACGAGCAGTACTTC

clone size: .
D gene: .
V gene: TRBV30
J gene: TRBJ1-1
CDR3 protein: CGLEVENTEAFF
CDR3 DNA: TGTGGCCTCGAGGTTGAGAACACTGAAGCTTTCTTT

clone size: .
D gene: TRBD1
V gene: TRBV2
J gene: TRBJ1-1
CDR3 protein: CATNSGTGEEAFF
CDR3 DNA: TGTGCCACTAACTCCGGGACAGGGGAGGAAGCTTTCTTT

clone size: .
D gene: TRBD2
V gene: TRBV27
J gene: TRBJ2-1
CDR3 protein: CASSRKRGSYNEQFF
CDR3 DNA: TGTGCCAGCAGTAGGAAGCGGGGATCCTACAATGAGCAGTTCTTC

clone size: once
D gene: .
V gene: TRBV6-5
J gene: TRBJ1-1
CDR3 protein: CASSYSGGNTEAFF
CDR3 DNA: TGTGCCAGCAGTTACTCCGGGGGGAACACTGAAGCTTTCTTT

clone size: .
D gene: .
V gene: TRBV6-5
J gene: TRBJ2-5
CDR3 protein: CASSYYSQETQYF
CDR3 DNA: TGTGCCAGCAGTTACTACAGCCAAGAGACCCAGTACTTC

clone size: .
D gene: .
V gene: TRBV11-2
J gene: TRBJ1-5
CDR3 protein: CASSLRGYSNQPQHF
CDR3 DNA: TGTGCCAGCAGCTTAAGGGGGTATAGCAATCAGCCCCAGCATTTT

clone size: .
D gene: .
V gene: TRBV7-9
J gene: TRBJ2-1
CDR3 protein: CASSLGGGDEQFF
CDR3 DNA: TGTGCCAGCAGCTTAGGAGGGGGGGATGAGCAGTTCTTC